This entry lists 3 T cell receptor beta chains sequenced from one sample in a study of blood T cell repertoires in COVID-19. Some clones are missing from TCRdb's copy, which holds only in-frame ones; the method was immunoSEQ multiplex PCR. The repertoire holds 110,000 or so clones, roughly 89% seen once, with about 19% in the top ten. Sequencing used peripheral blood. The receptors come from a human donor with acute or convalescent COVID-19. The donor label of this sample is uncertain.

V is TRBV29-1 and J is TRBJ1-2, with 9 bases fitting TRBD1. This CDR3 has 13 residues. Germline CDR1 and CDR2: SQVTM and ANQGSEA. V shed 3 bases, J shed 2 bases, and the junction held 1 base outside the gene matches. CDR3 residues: CSVEGQGNYGYTF. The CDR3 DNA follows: TGCAGCGTTGAGGGACAGGGCAACTATGGCTACACCTTC.

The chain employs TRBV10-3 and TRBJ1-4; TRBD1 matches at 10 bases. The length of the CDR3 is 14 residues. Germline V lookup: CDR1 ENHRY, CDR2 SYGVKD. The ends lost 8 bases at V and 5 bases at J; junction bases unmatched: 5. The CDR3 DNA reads TGTGCCATCGGACAGGGGGGTTTGAATGAAAAACTGTTTTTT. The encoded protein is CAIGQGGLNEKLFF.

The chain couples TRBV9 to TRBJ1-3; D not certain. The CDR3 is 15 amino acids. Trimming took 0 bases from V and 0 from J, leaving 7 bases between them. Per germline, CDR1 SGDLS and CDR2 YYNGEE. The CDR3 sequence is CASSVGGNSGNTIYF. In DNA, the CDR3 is TGTGCCAGCAGCGTAGGCGGGAACTCTGGAAACACCATATATTTT. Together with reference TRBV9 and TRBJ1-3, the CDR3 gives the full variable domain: DSGVTQTPKHLITATGQRVTLRCSPRSGDLSVYWYQQSLDQGLQFLIQYYNGEERAKGNILERFSAQQFPDLHSELNLSSLELGDSALYFCASSVGGNSGNTIYFGEGSWLTVV.